This T cell receptor (beta chain) comes out of a study of T cells expressing NK-cell markers. TCRdb reprocessed the 5' RACE reads and reports one entry per CDR3 protein, with no DNA. The sample has some 120,000 distinct CDR3 sequences; the top ten hold approximately 18%. The CDR3 has 12 residues. Germline CDR1 reads SQVTM; CDR2 reads ANQGSEA. The source is a woman between 18 and 75 years old in good health. The sequenced sample was blood T cells: a sorted CD56 or NKG2C T cell subset, CD4+ or CD8+ T cells, or bulk PBMC T cells (not recorded which). The V gene is TRBV29-1, the J gene TRBJ2-1; TCRdb lists TRBD2, though no DNA is available to test this call. The CDR3 region is CSVVAGDGEQFF.